One sample yielded the 6 T cell receptor beta chains listed below, sequenced in a study of blood T cell repertoires in COVID-19. TCRdb's copy holds only in-frame clones and misses some; the assay was immunoSEQ multiplex PCR. The sample lists some 100,000 clones, approximately 81% occurring once. The sample comprised peripheral blood. Every receptor here comes from a man at least 80 years old with active or convalescent COVID-19.

J is TRBJ1-3 and V is TRBV5-1; 10 bases are shared with TRBD1. This CDR3 spans 17 amino acids. Germline lookup yields CDR1 SGHRS and CDR2 YFSETQ. The J segment lost 4 bases and the V segment lost 6 bases, leaving 13 bases of the junction unmatched. The CDR3 DNA is TGCGCCAGCAAGCCAGGGACAGGGGCCGGAGGGGGAAACACCATATATTTT. This sequence encodes CASKPGTGAGGGNTIYF.

V usage is TRBV28 and J usage is TRBJ2-5, with a weak D call TRBD1 (6 bases). CDR3 size: 16 residues. V was shortened by 4 bases and J by 1 base, with 16 bases between the two germline ends. Germline V CDR1 and CDR2: MDHEN, SYDVKM. CDR3 in amino acids: CASSYRTVTAQETQYF. CDR3 coding DNA: TGTGCCAGCAGTTACCGGACAGTGACTGCCCAAGAGACCCAGTACTTC.

The chain is built from TRBV19 and TRBJ1-2; D gene uncertain. V was shortened by 3 bases and J by 0 bases, with 11 bases between the two germline ends. The germline V gene has CDR1 LNHDA and CDR2 SQIVND (reference sequence). The CDR3 loop spans 15 amino acids. DNA for the CDR3: TGTGCCAGTAGTATGAGACGGGGTTCTAACTATGGCTACACCTTC. It codes for CASSMRRGSNYGYTF.

The chain links TRBV11-1 to TRBJ2-7, with TRBD1 matching 9 bases. Germline V gene data show CDR1 as SGHAT and CDR2 as FQDESV (reference sequence). CDR3 size: 15 residues. V shed 1 base, J shed 7 bases, and the junction held 8 bases outside the gene matches. The CDR3 DNA reads TGTGCCAGCAGCTTAGTATCGGACAGGGGTGATGAGCAGTACTTC. This encodes CASSLVSDRGDEQYF. Drawing the rest from reference TRBV11-1 and TRBJ2-7, the complete variable domain is EAEVAQSPRYKITEKSQAVAFWCDPISGHATLYWYRQILGQGPELLVQFQDESVVDDSQLPKDRFSAERLKGVDSTLKIQPAELGDSAMYLCASSLVSDRGDEQYFGPGTRLTVT.

This clone was seen once. The chain combines TRBV5-1 with TRBJ2-2; no reliable D call. Trimming took 0 bases from V and 0 from J, leaving 6 bases between them. The germline CDR1 and CDR2 sequences are SGHRS and YFSETQ. The CDR3 spans 15 residues. The CDR3 coding sequence is TGCGCCAGCAGCTTGGTGGCATCGAACACCGGGGAGCTGTTTTTT. Translation: CASSLVASNTGELFF.

Worth noting for this clone: Other DNA sequences of this sample code for an identical CDR3. V is TRBV6-4 and J is TRBJ2-3; 9 nucleotides agree with TRBD2. V lost 8 bases to trimming and J lost 0 bases; unmatched junction nucleotides: 6. The germline V gene encodes CDR1 MRHNA and CDR2 SNTAGT. The CDR3 length is 15 residues. CDR3 residues: CASSAGGSSTDTQYF. The CDR3 DNA reads as TGTGCCAGCTCGGCGGGGGGGTCTAGCACAGATACGCAGTATTTT.